The rows below give T cell receptor beta chains drawn from one sample of a study of response to subunit inactivated influenza vaccine. A single record per CDR3 protein comes from TCRdb applying MiXCR to the RT-PCR reads. Here the sample spans about 520,000 distinct CDR3 sequences, over 25% being singletons. The source was CD4+ T cells sorted from PBMCs, collected around 5 days after vaccination. Every receptor here comes from a man aged 50 or older who received an inactivated influenza vaccine. CDR3s leave out the opening cysteine and the closing phenylalanine or tryptophan. The D gene is left open where the match is weak.

J gene: TRBJ2-1; D gene: NA; V gene: TRBV7-2; CDR3 protein: ASRLDPVASDEQF
J gene: TRBJ2-7; D gene: NA; V gene: TRBV12-3/TRBV12-4; CDR3 protein: ASSLTGASSYEQY
J gene: TRBJ2-7; D gene: TRBD2; V gene: TRBV7-9; CDR3 protein: ASSLVTSGRNEQY
J gene: TRBJ1-4; D gene: NA; V gene: TRBV19; CDR3 protein: ASSARKDSPNEKLF
J gene: TRBJ2-5; D gene: TRBD2; V gene: TRBV18; CDR3 protein: ASSPAGTSRQETQY
J gene: TRBJ2-3; D gene: TRBD2; V gene: TRBV12-3/TRBV12-4; CDR3 protein: ASSRLGASGARDTQY
J gene: TRBJ2-3; D gene: NA; V gene: TRBV7-2; CDR3 protein: ASSLIAYTDTQY
J gene: TRBJ2-7; D gene: NA; V gene: TRBV4-2; CDR3 protein: ASSKAEGVFEQY
J gene: TRBJ2-6; D gene: NA; V gene: TRBV4-1; CDR3 protein: ASSPQVISGANVLT
J gene: TRBJ2-7; D gene: TRBD2; V gene: TRBV7-8; CDR3 protein: ASRAGPTSYEQY
J gene: TRBJ2-3; D gene: TRBD1; V gene: TRBV7-2; CDR3 protein: ASSLAGQGAITQY
J gene: TRBJ1-2; D gene: NA; V gene: TRBV12-3/TRBV12-4; CDR3 protein: ASSLVAVNYGYT
J gene: TRBJ2-2; D gene: TRBD2; V gene: TRBV2; CDR3 protein: ASSAQRGANGELF
J gene: TRBJ2-4; D gene: TRBD1; V gene: TRBV18; CDR3 protein: ASSLQGFQY